Following are 20 T cell receptor beta chains from one sample sequenced in a study of shared clonotypes between healthy human individuals. The method was immunoSEQ multiplex PCR; TCRdb's version includes in-frame clones alone and lacks a portion of them. The sample shows over 950,000 clones, about 80% of them seen only once. The specimen was memory CD4+ T cells from PBMCs. The subset: CD45RA-negative fraction. Receptors originate from a man aged 18 to 29 in good health. Some clones in this sample may be carry-over from other donors' samples.

The chain couples TRBV2 to TRBJ2-7, with no clear D. Germline lookup yields CDR1 SNHLY and CDR2 FYNNEI. This CDR3 is built from 13 residues. V lost 5 bases and J lost 0, with 8 bases in between. The CDR3 sequence: CASSSDISYEQYF. For the CDR3, the DNA is TGTGCCAGCAGTTCCGACATCTCCTACGAGCAGTACTTC.

The sample holds one count of this clone. This sequence joins TRBV5-5 and TRBJ1-5, with a possible D match to TRBD1 (6 bases). The germline V and J ends were trimmed by 1 base and 3 bases, with 20 bases remaining between them. Germline V lookup: CDR1 SGHKS, CDR2 YYEKEE (reference sequence). The CDR3 is 18 amino acids. CDR3 in DNA: TGTGCCAGCAGCTTGTGGACCGGGGGGCCAGGCCTCAATCAGCCCCAGCATTTT. This encodes CASSLWTGGPGLNQPQHF.

This chain joins TRBV6-1 and TRBJ1-1; perhaps TRBD1 as D (6 bases). Trimming cost V 6 bases and J 5 bases, with 10 bases left between them. CDR3 length: 12 amino acids. CDR1 and CDR2 from the germline V gene are MNHNS and SASEGT. The CDR3 sequence: CASSRGRTEAFF. CDR3 DNA: TGTGCCAGCAGCAGGGGTCGAACTGAAGCTTTCTTT.

The sample holds one count of this clone. Other nucleotide sequences from this sample produce the same CDR3. The chain couples TRBV7-2 to TRBJ2-7; no clear D. Germline V gene lookup returns CDR1 SGHTA and CDR2 FQGNSA. V was cut by 2 bases and J by 4 bases, with 3 bases left in between. The CDR3 covers 11 residues. CDR3 in DNA: TGTGCCAGCAGCTTACGATACGAGCAGTACTTC. It yields the protein CASSLRYEQYF.

V usage is TRBV10-3 and J usage is TRBJ2-3; unclear D gene. The length of the CDR3 is 15 residues. Germline CDR1 and CDR2: ENHRY and SYGVKD. Between the trimmed V and J ends, which lost 4 bases and 0 bases, there was a span of 11 bases. The DNA for the CDR3 is TGTGCCATCAGTGCCCCTGATTCTAGCACAGATACGCAGTATTTT. Protein: CAISAPDSSTDTQYF.

This clone has only a few counts. This sequence joins TRBV11-2 and TRBJ2-2, with 8 bases identical to TRBD2. J lost 5 bases, V lost 5 bases, and 4 bases had no gene match. The CDR3 is 14 residues long. Germline-derived CDR1 and CDR2 are SGHAT and FQNNGV. The CDR3 bases are TGTGCCAGCAGCCCCCGACTAGCGACCGGGGAGCTGTTTTTT. As protein: CASSPRLATGELFF. Full variable domain (missing parts from reference TRBV11-2 and TRBJ2-2): EAGVAQSPRYKIIEKRQSVAFWCNPISGHATLYWYQQILGQGPKLLIQFQNNGVVDDSQLPKDRFSAERLKGVDSTLKIQPAKLEDSAVYLCASSPRLATGELFFGEGSRLTVL.

V usage is TRBV10-3 and J usage is TRBJ2-5; 13 positions match TRBD2. The closer fit of TRBJ2-7 to the DNA end suggests the J call may be wrong. CDR1 ENHRY and CDR2 SYGVKD come from the germline V gene. The CDR3 length is 15 residues. In nucleotides, the CDR3 is TGTGCCATCAGTGGGGGGACTAGCGGGAACTACGAGCAGTACTTC. This gives the protein CAISGGTSGNYEQYF.

This clone is a singleton in its sample. The genes are TRBV18 and TRBJ2-1; no clear D gene. Per germline, CDR1 KGHSH and CDR2 LQKENI. V gave up 2 bases and J gave up 6 bases, with 14 bases separating them. This CDR3 has 15 residues. This chain's CDR3 is CASSPVSVPLNEQFF. The DNA of the CDR3 is TGTGCCAGCTCACCAGTAAGCGTTCCCCTCAATGAGCAGTTCTTC.

This clone was observed a handful of times. This chain links TRBV28 with TRBJ1-5; a possible D gene is TRBD1 (5 bases). This CDR3 is 13 amino acids long. Germline loops: CDR1 MDHEN, CDR2 SYDVKM. With 8 bases removed from V and 2 bases from J, the gap between germline ends came to 10 bases. The CDR3 DNA follows: TGTGCCAGCGTACCGGGGCGCAATCAGCCCCAGCATTTT. Protein product: CASVPGRNQPQHF.

The J gene is TRBJ2-7, the V gene TRBV30; no clear D gene. The length of the CDR3 is 14 residues. Germline V gives CDR1 GTSNPN, CDR2 SVGIG (reference sequence). V was pared by 3 bases and J by 0 bases, with 12 bases between. The CDR3 region is CAWSIQITSYEQYF. CDR3 coding DNA: TGTGCCTGGAGCATACAGATTACCTCCTACGAGCAGTACTTC.

The chain carries TRBV10-3 and TRBJ2-7, with TRBD2 matching over 8 bases. The CDR3 loop spans 15 amino acids. V shed 8 bases and J 2 bases; nucleotides not matched to a gene: 11. Germline-derived CDR1 and CDR2 are ENHRY and SYGVKD. The CDR3 DNA sequence: TGTGCCATCGCCAAGGGGACCGGGAGGGCCTACGAGCAGTACTTC. Protein sequence: CAIAKGTGRAYEQYF.

A note on this clone: This sample includes further DNA sequences coding for the same CDR3. The genes are TRBV7-8 and TRBJ2-5; weak D call: TRBD2 (6 bases). The germline gives CDR1 SGHVS, CDR2 FQNEAQ. The CDR3 is made up of 14 amino acids. V shed 1 base and J shed 3 bases, with 9 bases lying between them. The CDR3 nucleotides read TGTGCCAGCAGCTTAGTCGGGACTGAAGAGACCCAGTACTTC. Amino acids: CASSLVGTEETQYF.

This chain's CDR3 is CASSTPSEDWHETQYF. Written as DNA, the CDR3 is TGCGCCAGCAGCACCCCTTCGGAGGACTGGCACGAGACCCAGTACTTC. V is TRBV5-1 and J is TRBJ2-5, with a weak D call TRBD2 (5 bases). Trimming took 4 bases from V and 5 from J, leaving 21 bases between them. The CDR3 is 16 residues long. The germline V gene has CDR1 SGHRS and CDR2 YFSETQ.

For this clone: One junction end does not reproduce the germline sequence, and a read error may be involved. The gene calls are TRBV15 and TRBJ1-1, with a tentative D call TRBD1 (6 bases). The germline V gene has CDR1 LNHNV and CDR2 YYDKDF (reference sequence). The CDR3 contains 13 residues. The CDR3: CATSRVRGAAGLF. CDR3 nucleotide sequence: TGTGCCACCAGCAGAGTTAGGGGGGCCGCCGGGCTCTTT.

The chain couples TRBV5-1 to TRBJ2-2; D gene ambiguous. The ends were cut back, 0 bases at V and 7 bases at J, with 7 bases in the middle. CDR1 is SGHRS, CDR2 YFSETQ, per germline. This CDR3 is built from 13 residues. CDR3 in amino acids: CASSLEVSGELFF. Written as DNA, the CDR3 is TGCGCCAGCAGCTTGGAGGTTAGCGGGGAGCTGTTTTTT. The variable domain in full, with the rest retrieved from reference TRBV5-1 and TRBJ2-2, is KAGVTQTPRYLIKTRGQQVTLSCSPISGHRSVSWYQQTPGQGLQFLFEYFSETQRNKGNFPGRFSGRQFSNSRSEMNVSTLELGDSALYLCASSLEVSGELFFGEGSRLTVL.

Only a few counts were recorded for this clone. The chain employs TRBV5-1 and TRBJ1-3; D gene ambiguous. Looked up from germline, CDR1 is SGHRS and CDR2 is YFSETQ. The V gene lost 2 bases and the J gene lost 0 bases, with 9 bases spanning the gap. The CDR3 is 15 amino acids. The CDR3 loop reads CASSLTTSSGNTIYF. In DNA, the CDR3 is TGCGCCAGCAGCTTAACGACAAGCTCTGGAAACACCATATATTTT. The full variable domain, with the rest looked up from reference TRBV5-1 and TRBJ1-3, is KAGVTQTPRYLIKTRGQQVTLSCSPISGHRSVSWYQQTPGQGLQFLFEYFSETQRNKGNFPGRFSGRQFSNSRSEMNVSTLELGDSALYLCASSLTTSSGNTIYFGEGSWLTVV.

The rearrangement uses TRBV6-1 and TRBJ2-3; 9 nucleotides align to TRBD2. This CDR3 has 13 amino acids. CDR1 and CDR2 from the germline V gene are MNHNS and SASEGT. Trimming took 8 bases from V and 4 from J; bases not matched to a gene: 4. The CDR3 is CASGLAGADTQYF. The CDR3, as DNA: TGTGCCAGCGGGTTAGCGGGAGCAGATACGCAGTATTTT.

This chain links TRBV11-1 with TRBJ2-7; 14 nucleotides align to TRBD2. V was clipped by 1 base and J by 6 bases; unmatched bases: 11. The CDR3 runs to 18 residues. CDR1 is SGHAT and CDR2 is FQDESV in the germline V gene (reference sequence). The CDR3: CASSLVPPTSGRALEQYF. The DNA for the CDR3 is TGTGCCAGCAGCTTAGTCCCCCCGACTAGCGGGAGGGCCCTCGAGCAGTACTTC.

J is TRBJ2-5 and V is TRBV6-6; tentative D call: TRBD2 (6 bases). Germline V gives CDR1 MNHNY, CDR2 SVGAGI (reference sequence). This CDR3 contains 15 residues. Trimming removed 4 bases from V and 1 base from J, with 13 bases in between. The CDR3 bases are TGTGCCAGCAGTTGGGGAGGTAGGGCCCAAGAGACCCAGTACTTC. Protein: CASSWGGRAQETQYF.

This clone was observed many times. This rearrangement joins TRBV7-8 to TRBJ2-1, with D maybe TRBD1 (6 bases). The CDR3 length is 15 residues. Germline V gene data show CDR1 as SGHVS and CDR2 as FQNEAQ. V shed 1 base and J shed 7 bases, with 14 bases lying between them. The CDR3 DNA reads TGTGCCAGCAGCTTAGGGCCCAACAGGGTGAATGAGCAGTTCTTC. Translating gives CASSLGPNRVNEQFF.